This T cell receptor (beta chain) was profiled in a study of T-cell memory formation after mild COVID-19. This CDR3 is 12 amino acids long. V dropped 4 bases and J dropped 7 bases, with 10 bases sitting between them. TCRalpha and TCRbeta libraries used 5'RACE with constant-segment primers and UMIs. In TCRdb, the 5' RACE reads were re-called with MiXCR into one record per CDR3 protein. The sample yields roughly 350,000 distinct CDR3 sequences, about 21% seen once. Study-wide results and caveats: The pre-infection memory compartment contained some responding clones, suggesting cross-reactive memory joined. Proof of SARS-CoV-2 specificity was absent for the second-wave clones that crested on day 37. Among clones contracting day 15 to 85, CD4/CD8 was balanced, whereas later expanders leaned CD4+.

As for this clonotype: Its antigen remains unknown.

The chain employs TRBV12-3 or TRBV12-4 and TRBJ1-2, with D uncertain. Sequencing was performed on PBMCs or a T cell subset sorted from them (not recorded which). The clonotype comes from an adult woman who had mild COVID-19 (a few samples of this study predate the infection). Cell type and time point are not known. CDR3 loop: CASSSGPGGYTF. The CDR3 DNA is TGTGCCAGCAGTTCCGGGCCCGGTGGCTACACCTTC.